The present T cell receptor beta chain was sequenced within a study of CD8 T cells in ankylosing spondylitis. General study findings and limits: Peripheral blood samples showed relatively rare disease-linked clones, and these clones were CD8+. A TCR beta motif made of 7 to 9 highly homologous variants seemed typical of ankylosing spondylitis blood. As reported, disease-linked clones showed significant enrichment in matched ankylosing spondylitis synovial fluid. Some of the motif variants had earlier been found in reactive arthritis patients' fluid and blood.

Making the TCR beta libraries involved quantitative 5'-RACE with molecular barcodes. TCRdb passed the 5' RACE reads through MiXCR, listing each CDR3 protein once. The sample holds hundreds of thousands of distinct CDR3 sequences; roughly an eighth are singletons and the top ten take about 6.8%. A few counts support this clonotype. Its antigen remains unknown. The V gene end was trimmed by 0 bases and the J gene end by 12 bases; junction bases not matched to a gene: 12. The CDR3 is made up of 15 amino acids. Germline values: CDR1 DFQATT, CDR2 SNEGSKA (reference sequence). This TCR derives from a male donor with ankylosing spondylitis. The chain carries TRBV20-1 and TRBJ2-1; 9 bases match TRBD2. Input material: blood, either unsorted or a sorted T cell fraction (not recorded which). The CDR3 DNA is TGCAGTGCTAGAGATAGCGCGGGAGGGCAAGAGGGGCAGTTCTTC. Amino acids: CSARDSAGGQEGQFF.